Each of the 26 T cell receptor beta chains below was sequenced from the same sample in a study of control samples from healthy donors and cancer patients. Clones were sequenced by immunoSEQ multiplex PCR, and TCRdb holds only the in-frame ones, with some missing. Of around 68,000 clones in the sample, approximately 86% were seen once. The sample taken for sequencing was blood. The source is a man aged 60-69 years in good health.

V and J are TRBV6-6 and TRBJ1-5; 11 bases are a match to TRBD1. The CDR3 totals 14 residues. V lost 6 bases, J lost 6 bases, and 4 bases stayed unmatched. Germline-derived CDR1 and CDR2 are MNHNY and SVGAGI (reference sequence). CDR3 in amino acids: CASRPGTGGQPQHF. CDR3 bases: TGTGCCAGCAGACCTGGGACAGGGGGTCAGCCCCAGCATTTT.

In DNA form, the CDR3 reads TGTGCCAGCAGGTCAACTAATGAAAAACTGTTTTTT. This translates into CASRSTNEKLFF. The rearrangement uses TRBV6-5 and TRBJ1-4, with unresolved D. The CDR3 is 12 amino acids. Germline V CDR1 and CDR2: MNHEY, SVGAGI. The ends were cut back, 6 bases at V and 0 bases at J, with 2 bases in the middle.

The V and J genes are TRBV12-3 or TRBV12-4 and TRBJ1-2; TRBD1 matches 9 bases. V lost 2 bases to trimming and J lost 13 bases; unmatched junction nucleotides: 8. This CDR3 is built from 13 residues. The CDR3 region has the DNA TGTGCCAGCAGTTTAAGGGGGACAGGGAGAGGCACCTTC. Residues: CASSLRGTGRGTF.

This chain connects TRBV6-2 or TRBV6-3 to TRBJ2-1, with D possibly TRBD2 on 6 matching bases. CDR3 length: 13 amino acids. The germline V and J ends were trimmed by 0 bases and 15 bases, with 15 bases remaining between them. Looked up from germline, CDR1 is MNHEY and CDR2 is SVGEGT. The CDR3 DNA reads TGTGCCAGCAGTTACTCAGGGACTTCCGGTCGGTTCTTC. Encoded protein: CASSYSGTSGRFF.

J is TRBJ2-7 and V is TRBV4-2; perhaps TRBD1 as D (6 bases). The V end lost 4 bases, the J end lost 2 bases, and 12 bases lay between the germline ends. The CDR3 is 14 amino acids. Germline loops: CDR1 LGHNA, CDR2 YNFKEQ. CDR3 nucleotide sequence: TGTGCCAGCAGCCCAACTAGGGGGACCTACGAGCAGTACTTC. Protein product: CASSPTRGTYEQYF.

DNA of the CDR3: TGCGCCAGCAGCTTGGGACCGGGACAGGGCCATAATAGCAATCAGCCCCAGCATTTT. As protein: CASSLGPGQGHNSNQPQHF. The chain couples TRBV5-1 to TRBJ1-5, with 9 bases fitting TRBD1. The CDR3 contains 19 residues. Trimming removed 0 bases from V and 0 bases from J; junction bases left unmatched: 10. In germline, CDR1 is SGHRS, CDR2 YFSETQ.

The chain combines TRBV28 with TRBJ1-4, with a possible D match to TRBD1 (6 bases). This CDR3 comprises 13 residues. Looked up from germline, CDR1 is MDHEN and CDR2 is SYDVKM. Trimming took off 6 bases at V and 5 bases at J, with 10 bases between the two ends. The CDR3 nucleotides are TGTGCCAGCAGGAGGGGGGTCAATGAAAAACTGTTTTTT. This sequence encodes CASRRGVNEKLFF.

This clone was seen a single time. The chain links TRBV18 to TRBJ1-5; unclear D gene. There are 15 residues in the CDR3. CDR1 and CDR2 (germline): KGHSH, LQKENI. V was cut by 2 bases and J by 0 bases, with 8 bases left in between. The CDR3 protein is CASSPVPYSNQPQHF. The CDR3 DNA is TGTGCCAGCTCACCAGTACCGTATAGCAATCAGCCCCAGCATTTT. The full variable domain, in which reference TRBV18 and TRBJ1-5 provide the parts outside the CDR3, is NAGVMQNPRHLVRRRGQEARLRCSPMKGHSHVYWYRQLPEEGLKFMVYLQKENIIDESGMPKERFSAEFPKEGPSILRIQQVVRGDSAAYFCASSPVPYSNQPQHFGDGTRLSIL.

This clone was counted a single time. The chain links TRBV10-2 to TRBJ2-2; TRBD2 matches at 12 bases. The junction had 11 bases not matched to a gene; V was cut back by 6 bases and J by 6 bases. This CDR3 comprises 17 residues. The germline gives CDR1 WSHSY, CDR2 SAAADI. CDR3 sequence: CASRFGLAGGLAGELFF. The CDR3 region has the DNA TGCGCCAGCAGATTTGGGCTAGCGGGAGGGCTCGCCGGGGAGCTGTTTTTT.

The V gene is TRBV29-1, the J gene TRBJ1-6; 7 bases are shared with TRBD1. Trimming at V came to 6 bases and at J to 4 bases, leaving 12 bases not matched to a gene. CDR3 length: 16 amino acids. Germline lookup yields CDR1 SQVTM and CDR2 ANQGSEA. In DNA form, the CDR3 reads TGCAGCGTGGGGTACAGGGGAAAGTTGTATAATTCACCCCTCCACTTT. This gives the protein CSVGYRGKLYNSPLHF.

Only a few counts were recorded for this clone. In DNA form, the CDR3 reads TGTGCCACCCGGACTAGCGGGAGTCGCAATGAGCAGTTCTTC. Translated, it gives CATRTSGSRNEQFF. The genes are TRBV15 and TRBJ2-1, with TRBD2 matching 13 bases. V shed 8 bases and J 6 bases; nucleotides not matched to a gene: 4. Germline lookup yields CDR1 LNHNV and CDR2 YYDKDF (reference sequence). The CDR3 sequence is 14 residues long.

V and J are TRBV28 and TRBJ1-2; D not resolved. Germline V gene sequence: CDR1 MDHEN, CDR2 SYDVKM. This CDR3 has 15 residues. V was cut by 6 bases and J by 2 bases, with 16 bases left in between. CDR3 loop: CASRLPHAGNYGYTF. Written as DNA, the CDR3 is TGTGCCAGCAGATTACCTCACGCGGGCAACTATGGCTACACCTTC.

This clone was seen just once. The rearrangement uses TRBV3-1 (or the pseudogene TRBV3-2) and TRBJ2-1, with D hard to call. The CDR3 loop spans 13 amino acids. V gave up 0 bases and J gave up 14 bases, with 14 bases separating them. CDR1 LGHDT and CDR2 YNNKEL come from the germline V gene (reference sequence). CDR3 sequence (DNA): TGTGCCAGCAGCCAAGATTCGGACCGATTGGAGTTCTTC. It specifies CASSQDSDRLEFF.

In this sample, this clone turned up a few times. The chain has TRBV7-9 and TRBJ1-2; D call uncertain. This CDR3 comprises 14 residues. The germline gives CDR1 SEHNR, CDR2 FQNEAQ (reference sequence). V shed 1 base and J shed 4 bases, with 10 bases lying between them. CDR3 sequence (DNA): TGTGCCAGCAGCTTAGAAGGCAGCTCCTATGGCTACACCTTC. Its translation: CASSLEGSSYGYTF.

The gene calls are TRBV30 and TRBJ1-5; D is unclear. CDR1 and CDR2 from the germline V gene are GTSNPN and SVGIG (reference sequence). V was clipped by 1 base and J by 5 bases, with 6 bases between them. This CDR3 comprises 12 residues. The CDR3 region is CAWSAQDQPQHF. CDR3 in DNA: TGTGCCTGGAGTGCCCAAGATCAGCCCCAGCATTTT.

DNA of the CDR3: TGTGCCAGCAGCTTAAGGGTCAATCCTAATCAGCCCCAGCATTTT. Translation: CASSLRVNPNQPQHF. The V and J genes are TRBV13 and TRBJ1-5; D is ambiguous. Trimming shortened V by 2 bases and J by 4 bases, and 12 bases separated the two germline ends. The germline V gene encodes CDR1 PRHDT and CDR2 FYEKMQ (reference sequence). The CDR3 sequence is 15 residues long.

V usage is TRBV29-1 and J usage is TRBJ1-2; D gene unclear. Trimming cost V 3 bases and J 3 bases, with 8 bases left between them. The germline V gene encodes CDR1 SQVTM and CDR2 ANQGSEA. The CDR3 has 12 amino acids. CDR3 DNA: TGCAGCGTTGACAGTCAACACTATGGCTACACCTTC. This sequence encodes CSVDSQHYGYTF.

The chain joins TRBV10-3 to TRBJ2-7; D might be TRBD1 or TRBD2, each matching 5 bases. The CDR3 consists of 11 residues. Per germline, CDR1 ENHRY and CDR2 SYGVKD. V was pared by 8 bases and J by 6 bases, with 11 bases between. CDR3 bases: TGTGCCATCGGGGCTGGGGGCGAGCAGTACTTC. Amino acids: CAIGAGGEQYF.

V gene TRBV5-1 combines with J gene TRBJ2-7, with D uncertain. Germline V gene lookup returns CDR1 SGHRS and CDR2 YFSETQ. The CDR3 totals 13 residues. V lost 3 bases and J lost 4, with 11 bases in between. The CDR3 is CASSSDGMYEQYF. Here the CDR3 DNA reads TGCGCCAGCAGCTCGGACGGAATGTACGAGCAGTACTTC.

The gene calls are TRBV19 and TRBJ2-5; TRBD1 matches at 9 bases. Germline-derived CDR1 and CDR2 are LNHDA and SQIVND (reference sequence). The CDR3 spans 19 residues. V shed 3 bases, J shed 5 bases, and the junction held 19 bases outside the gene matches. The DNA of the CDR3 is TGTGCCAGTAGTATTTCTACCGGGACAGGGACGTTGTTTGGGGAGACCCAGTACTTC. This sequence encodes CASSISTGTGTLFGETQYF.

The CDR3 bases are TGTGCCAGTAGTACGCAATTACAAGTTTATCAAGGCTACACCTTC. Translated, it gives CASSTQLQVYQGYTF. The V call is TRBV19, the J call TRBJ1-2; D is uncertain. The CDR3 spans 15 residues. CDR1 and CDR2 from the germline V gene are LNHDA and SQIVND (reference sequence). Trimming cost V 4 bases and J 8 bases, with 20 bases left between them.

This sequence joins TRBV12-3 or TRBV12-4 and TRBJ1-1, with 10 bases lining up with TRBD1. V lost 5 bases to trimming and J lost 11 bases; unmatched junction nucleotides: 5. The CDR3 totals 12 residues. The CDR3, as DNA: TGTGCCAGCAGTAGGGACAGGGGAGACGCTTTCTTT. Protein sequence: CASSRDRGDAFF.

The genes are TRBV5-1 and TRBJ2-7, with D perhaps matching TRBD2 (6 bases). Per germline, CDR1 SGHRS and CDR2 YFSETQ. The V end lost 2 bases, the J end lost 0 bases, and 12 bases lay between the germline ends. This CDR3 has 15 residues. In nucleotides, the CDR3 is TGCGCCAGCAGCTTCGCGGGGTCGAGCTCCTACGAGCAGTACTTC. This encodes CASSFAGSSSYEQYF.

The V and J genes are TRBV28 and TRBJ1-3; the D gene is possibly TRBD1 (5 bases). Trimming removed 10 bases from V and 1 base from J, with 14 bases in between. Per germline, CDR1 MDHEN and CDR2 SYDVKM. The CDR3 loop spans 14 amino acids. The CDR3 loop is CAISLGQSGNTIYF. CDR3 DNA sequence: TGTGCCATCTCCCTGGGGCAGTCTGGAAACACCATATATTTT. The entire variable domain, with the rest obtained from reference TRBV28 and TRBJ1-3, is as follows: DVKVTQSSRYLVKRTGEKVFLECVQDMDHENMFWYRQDPGLGLRLIYFSYDVKMKEKGDIPEGYSVSREKKERFSLILESASTNQTSMYLCAISLGQSGNTIYFGEGSWLTVV.

The CDR3 sequence: CASSPRLAGGYNEQFF. CDR3 DNA sequence: TGTGCCAGCAGCCCCCGACTAGCGGGAGGTTACAATGAGCAGTTCTTC. V usage is TRBV11-3 and J usage is TRBJ2-1; 13 bases map to TRBD2. Germline V lookup: CDR1 SGHNT, CDR2 YENEEA. This CDR3 comprises 16 residues. V lost 5 bases, J lost 4 bases, and 5 bases stayed unmatched. The whole variable domain, filled in from reference TRBV11-3 and TRBJ2-1, reads EAGVVQSPRYKIIEKKQPVAFWCNPISGHNTLYWYLQNLGQGPELLIRYENEEAVDDSQLPKDRFSAERLKGVDSTLKIQPAELGDSAVYLCASSPRLAGGYNEQFFGPGTRLTVL.

The chain recombines TRBV27 with TRBJ2-7; 11 bases match TRBD2. Looked up from germline, CDR1 is MNHEY and CDR2 is SMNVEV (reference sequence). Unmatched junction bases numbered 6, after V lost 6 bases and J lost 2 bases. The CDR3 sequence is 15 residues long. The CDR3 DNA is TGTGCCAGCAGCCCAACTAGCGGGAGCGCCTACGAGCAGTACTTC. Translation gives CASSPTSGSAYEQYF.